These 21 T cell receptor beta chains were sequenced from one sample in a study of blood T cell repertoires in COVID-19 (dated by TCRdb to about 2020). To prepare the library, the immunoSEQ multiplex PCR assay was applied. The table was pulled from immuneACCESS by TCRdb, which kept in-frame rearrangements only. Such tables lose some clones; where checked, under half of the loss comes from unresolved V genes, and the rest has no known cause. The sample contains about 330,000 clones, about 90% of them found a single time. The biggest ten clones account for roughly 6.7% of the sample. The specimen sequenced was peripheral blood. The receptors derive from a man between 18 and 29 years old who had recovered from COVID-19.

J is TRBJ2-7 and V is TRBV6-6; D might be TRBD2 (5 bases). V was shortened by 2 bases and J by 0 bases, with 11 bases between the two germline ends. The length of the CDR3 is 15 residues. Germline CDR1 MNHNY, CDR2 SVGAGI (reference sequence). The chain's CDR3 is CASSYDAGISYEQYF. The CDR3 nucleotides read TGTGCCAGCAGTTACGATGCGGGTATCTCCTACGAGCAGTACTTC.

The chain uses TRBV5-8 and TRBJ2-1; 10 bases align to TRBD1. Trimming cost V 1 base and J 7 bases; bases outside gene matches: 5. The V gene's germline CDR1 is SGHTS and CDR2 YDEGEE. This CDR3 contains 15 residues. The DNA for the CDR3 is TGTGCCAGCAGCTTGCTGGGACAGGGGAGGAATGAGCAGTTCTTC. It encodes CASSLLGQGRNEQFF.

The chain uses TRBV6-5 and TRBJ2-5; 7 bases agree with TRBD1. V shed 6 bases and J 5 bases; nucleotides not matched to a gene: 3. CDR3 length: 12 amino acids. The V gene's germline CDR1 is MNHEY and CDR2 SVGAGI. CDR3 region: CASSAQGETQYF. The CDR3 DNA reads TGTGCCAGCAGCGCACAGGGGGAGACCCAGTACTTC.

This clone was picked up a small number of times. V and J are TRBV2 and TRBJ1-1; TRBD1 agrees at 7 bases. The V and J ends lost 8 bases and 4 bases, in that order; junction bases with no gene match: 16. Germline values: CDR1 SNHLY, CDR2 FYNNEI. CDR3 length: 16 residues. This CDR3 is CASGRGRGFLGTEAFF. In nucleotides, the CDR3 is TGTGCCAGCGGTAGGGGGCGCGGGTTTCTCGGCACTGAAGCTTTCTTT.

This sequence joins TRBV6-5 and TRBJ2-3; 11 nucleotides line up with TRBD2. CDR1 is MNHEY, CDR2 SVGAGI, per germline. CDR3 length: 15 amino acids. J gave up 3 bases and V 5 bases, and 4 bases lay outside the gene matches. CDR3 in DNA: TGTGCCAGCAGTCAACTAGCGGGAGTTACAGATACGCAGTATTTT. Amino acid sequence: CASSQLAGVTDTQYF.

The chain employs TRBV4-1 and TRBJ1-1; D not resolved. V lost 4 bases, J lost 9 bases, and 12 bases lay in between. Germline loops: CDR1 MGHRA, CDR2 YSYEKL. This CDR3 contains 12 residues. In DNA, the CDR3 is TGCGCCAGCAGCCTTGGGCAGGATAAAGCTTTCTTT. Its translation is CASSLGQDKAFF.

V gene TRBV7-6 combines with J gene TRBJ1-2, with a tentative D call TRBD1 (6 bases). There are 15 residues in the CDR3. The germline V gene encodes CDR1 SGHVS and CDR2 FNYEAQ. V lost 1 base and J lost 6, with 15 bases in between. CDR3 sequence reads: CASSLDGGAEDGYTF. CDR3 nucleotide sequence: TGTGCCAGCAGCTTAGACGGGGGGGCAGAGGATGGCTACACCTTC.

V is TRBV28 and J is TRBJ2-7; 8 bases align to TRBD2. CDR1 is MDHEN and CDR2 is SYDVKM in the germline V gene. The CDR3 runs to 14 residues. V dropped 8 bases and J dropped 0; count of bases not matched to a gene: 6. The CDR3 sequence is CASRGGASSYEQYF. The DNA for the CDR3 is TGTGCCAGCCGGGGGGGGGCCTCCTCCTACGAGCAGTACTTC.

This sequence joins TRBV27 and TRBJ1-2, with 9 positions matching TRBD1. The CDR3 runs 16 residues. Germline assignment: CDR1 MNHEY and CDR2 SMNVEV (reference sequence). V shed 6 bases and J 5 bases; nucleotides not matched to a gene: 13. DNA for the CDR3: TGTGCCAGCAGCCTAGTCGGCACAGGGGGCCCTTATGGCTACACCTTC. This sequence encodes CASSLVGTGGPYGYTF.

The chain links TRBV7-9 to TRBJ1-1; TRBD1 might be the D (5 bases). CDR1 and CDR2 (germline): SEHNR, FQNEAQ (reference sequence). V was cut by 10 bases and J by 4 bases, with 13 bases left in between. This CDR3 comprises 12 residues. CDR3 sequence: CAILRGSTEAFF. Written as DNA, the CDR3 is TGTGCCATACTTAGGGGAAGCACTGAAGCTTTCTTT.

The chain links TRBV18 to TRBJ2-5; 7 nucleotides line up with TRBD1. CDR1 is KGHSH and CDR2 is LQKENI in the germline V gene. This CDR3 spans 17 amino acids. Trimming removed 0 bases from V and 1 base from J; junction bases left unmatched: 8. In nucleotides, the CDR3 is TGTGCCAGCTCACCACCGCCCTGGGGACAGTTCCAAGAGACCCAGTACTTC. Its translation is CASSPPPWGQFQETQYF.

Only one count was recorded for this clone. The CDR3 loop is CASNLSPGQGVSTSSPLHF. The CDR3 DNA sequence: TGTGCCAGCAACCTTTCCCCGGGACAGGGCGTATCTACTAGCTCACCCCTCCACTTT. The gene calls are TRBV2 and TRBJ1-6; 9 nucleotides line up with TRBD1. The CDR3 has 19 residues. Germline CDR1 SNHLY, CDR2 FYNNEI. Germline trimming cut 7 bases from V and 10 bases from J; bases unmatched to any gene: 23.

As DNA, the CDR3 is TGTGCCAGCAGTACATACCGACAGGGTGACACTGAAGCTTTCTTT. Amino acids: CASSTYRQGDTEAFF. J is TRBJ1-1 and V is TRBV6-5, with 7 bases matching TRBD1. With 5 bases clipped from V and 3 bases from J, the junction kept 9 bases outside the gene matches. Germline V lookup: CDR1 MNHEY, CDR2 SVGAGI. The CDR3 is 15 residues long.

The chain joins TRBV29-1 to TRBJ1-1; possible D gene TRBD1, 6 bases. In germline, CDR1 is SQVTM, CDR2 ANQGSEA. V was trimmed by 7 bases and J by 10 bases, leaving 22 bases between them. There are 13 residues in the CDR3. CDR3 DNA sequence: TGCAGCGCCGGGACCGGGACACCCGGAGGAGCTTTCTTT. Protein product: CSAGTGTPGGAFF.

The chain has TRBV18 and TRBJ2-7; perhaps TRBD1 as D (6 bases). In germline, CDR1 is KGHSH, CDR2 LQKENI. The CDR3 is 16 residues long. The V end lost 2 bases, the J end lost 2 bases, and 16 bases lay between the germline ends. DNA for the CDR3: TGTGCCAGCTCACCATCTCCCCCCGCAGGGGCCTACGAGCAGTACTTC. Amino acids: CASSPSPPAGAYEQYF.

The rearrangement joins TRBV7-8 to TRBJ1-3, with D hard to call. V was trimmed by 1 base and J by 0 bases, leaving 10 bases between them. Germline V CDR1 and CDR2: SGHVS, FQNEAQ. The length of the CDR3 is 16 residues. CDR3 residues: CASSLGSETSGNTIYF. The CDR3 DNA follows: TGTGCCAGCAGCTTAGGGTCGGAGACCTCTGGAAACACCATATATTTT.

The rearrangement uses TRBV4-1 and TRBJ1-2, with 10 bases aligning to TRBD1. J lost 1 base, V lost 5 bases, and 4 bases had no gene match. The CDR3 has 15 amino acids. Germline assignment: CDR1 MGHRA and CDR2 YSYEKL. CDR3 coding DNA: TGCGCCAGCAGCAGGGGACAGGGGATTAACTATGGCTACACCTTC. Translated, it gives CASSRGQGINYGYTF.

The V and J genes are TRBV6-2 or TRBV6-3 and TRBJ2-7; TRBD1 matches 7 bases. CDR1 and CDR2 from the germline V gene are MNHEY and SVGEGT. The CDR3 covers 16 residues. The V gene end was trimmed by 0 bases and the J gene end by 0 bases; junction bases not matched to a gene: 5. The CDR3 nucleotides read TGTGCCAGCAGTTACTCGGGACAGAAAAACTCCTACGAGCAGTACTTC. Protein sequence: CASSYSGQKNSYEQYF.

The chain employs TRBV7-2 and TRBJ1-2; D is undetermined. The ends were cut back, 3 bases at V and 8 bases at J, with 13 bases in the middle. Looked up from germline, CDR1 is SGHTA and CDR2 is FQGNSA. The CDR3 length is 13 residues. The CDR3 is CASSFTGSSGYTF. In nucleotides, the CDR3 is TGTGCCAGCAGCTTCACCGGTTCTTCCGGCTACACCTTC.

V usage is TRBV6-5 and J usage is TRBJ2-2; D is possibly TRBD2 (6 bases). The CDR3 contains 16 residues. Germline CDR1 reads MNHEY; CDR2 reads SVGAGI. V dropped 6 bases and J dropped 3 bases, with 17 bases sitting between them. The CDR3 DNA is TGTGCCAGCAGCTACCCCTCAGCGGGTGACACCGGGGAGCTGTTTTTT. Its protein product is CASSYPSAGDTGELFF.

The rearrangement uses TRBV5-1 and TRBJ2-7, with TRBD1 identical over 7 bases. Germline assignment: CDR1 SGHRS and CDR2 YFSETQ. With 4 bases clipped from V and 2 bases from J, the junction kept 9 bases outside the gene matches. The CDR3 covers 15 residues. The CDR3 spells CASSPRQGETYEQYF. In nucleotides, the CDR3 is TGCGCCAGCAGCCCCCGTCAGGGGGAAACCTACGAGCAGTACTTC.